This is a list of T cell receptor beta chains from one sample in a study of STAT5B mutations in CD4+ large granular lymphocyte leukemia. Sequencing used immunoSEQ multiplex PCR; TCRdb keeps in-frame clones, though not all of them. Of about 40,000 clones detected, 81% appear once; the ten largest clones hold approximately 3.8%. Material: CD4+ T cells from blood buffy coats. These TCRs come from a human donor in good health. Each CDR3 is given without its conserved first and last residue. D genes are given only for firm matches. Only some rows state a clone size, as once, few, many or a class for expanded clones.

abundance: NA
v_gene: TRBV27
d_gene: TRBD1
CDR3aa: ASSYRDRATYEQY

abundance: NA
v_gene: TRBV11-2
d_gene: NA
CDR3aa: ASSSSHVAAPYEQY

abundance: NA
v_gene: TRBV6-6
d_gene: NA
CDR3aa: ASSRQVSGANVLT

abundance: NA
v_gene: TRBV6-1
d_gene: TRBD2
CDR3aa: AISWEGANTGELF

abundance: few
v_gene: TRBV15
d_gene: NA
CDR3aa: ATSTGSYNSPLH

abundance: NA
v_gene: TRBV5-6
d_gene: NA
CDR3aa: ASSLGGRAFSGNTVY

abundance: once
v_gene: TRBV6-1
d_gene: NA
CDR3aa: ASRGSGNTGELF

abundance: NA
v_gene: TRBV18
d_gene: TRBD1
CDR3aa: ASSLGQGSYGYT

abundance: once
v_gene: TRBV4-1
d_gene: NA
CDR3aa: ASSQGTDYEQY

abundance: once
v_gene: TRBV5-1
d_gene: NA
CDR3aa: ASSPQGQETQY

abundance: NA
v_gene: TRBV30
d_gene: NA
CDR3aa: AWSVGEYAEAF

abundance: once
v_gene: TRBV6-1
d_gene: NA
CDR3aa: ASSLSLYTGELF

abundance: NA
v_gene: TRBV5-1
d_gene: TRBD2
CDR3aa: ASSLVGSSGGSMETQY

abundance: NA
v_gene: TRBV25-1
d_gene: NA
CDR3aa: ASRGPVEAF

abundance: NA
v_gene: TRBV7-3
d_gene: TRBD2
CDR3aa: ASSLRPRTGGTDTQY

abundance: once
v_gene: TRBV10-2
d_gene: TRBD1
CDR3aa: ASGQGVVNEQF

abundance: once
v_gene: TRBV4-3
d_gene: NA
CDR3aa: ASSQVQKQATEGYT

abundance: NA
v_gene: TRBV7-8
d_gene: TRBD2
CDR3aa: ASSLMGLPIQETQY